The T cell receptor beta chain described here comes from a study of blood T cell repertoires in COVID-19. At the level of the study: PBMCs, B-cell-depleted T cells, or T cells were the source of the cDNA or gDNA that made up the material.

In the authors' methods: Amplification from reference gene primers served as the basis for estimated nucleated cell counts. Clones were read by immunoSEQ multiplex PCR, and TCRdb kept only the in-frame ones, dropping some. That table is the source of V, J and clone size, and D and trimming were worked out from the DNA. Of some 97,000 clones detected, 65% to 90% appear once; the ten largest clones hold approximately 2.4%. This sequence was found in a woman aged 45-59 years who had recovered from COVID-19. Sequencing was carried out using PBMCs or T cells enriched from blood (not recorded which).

CDR3 amino acids: CASSDYSSPLHF. The CDR3 bases are TGTGCCAGCAGCGATTACTCCTCACCCCTCCACTTT. The chain carries TRBV7-8 and TRBJ1-6; no firm D call. Trimming took off 5 bases at V and 10 bases at J, with 9 bases between the two ends. The CDR3 is 12 residues long. Germline-derived CDR1 and CDR2 are SGHVS and FQNEAQ.